This T cell receptor beta chain came from a study of blood T cell repertoires in COVID-19. Here immunoSEQ multiplex PCR was the method, and the copy in TCRdb shows in-frame clones only, minus some. The data show under 300,000 clones, roughly 88% seen once. In its sample, this clone was seen once. With 6 bases removed from V and 4 bases from J, the gap between germline ends came to 22 bases. CDR3 length equals 16 residues. Per the germline V gene, CDR1 is WSHSY and CDR2 is SAAADI. The rearrangement joins TRBV10-2 to TRBJ2-7; possible D gene TRBD2, 7 bases. Material for sequencing was peripheral blood. The source of this sequence is a woman aged 30 to 39 with acute or convalescent COVID-19. The CDR3 nucleotides are TGCGCCAGCAGAGGGGGTAGCGGGTTCCTCAGGTACGAGCAGTACTTC. Its translation: CASRGGSGFLRYEQYF.